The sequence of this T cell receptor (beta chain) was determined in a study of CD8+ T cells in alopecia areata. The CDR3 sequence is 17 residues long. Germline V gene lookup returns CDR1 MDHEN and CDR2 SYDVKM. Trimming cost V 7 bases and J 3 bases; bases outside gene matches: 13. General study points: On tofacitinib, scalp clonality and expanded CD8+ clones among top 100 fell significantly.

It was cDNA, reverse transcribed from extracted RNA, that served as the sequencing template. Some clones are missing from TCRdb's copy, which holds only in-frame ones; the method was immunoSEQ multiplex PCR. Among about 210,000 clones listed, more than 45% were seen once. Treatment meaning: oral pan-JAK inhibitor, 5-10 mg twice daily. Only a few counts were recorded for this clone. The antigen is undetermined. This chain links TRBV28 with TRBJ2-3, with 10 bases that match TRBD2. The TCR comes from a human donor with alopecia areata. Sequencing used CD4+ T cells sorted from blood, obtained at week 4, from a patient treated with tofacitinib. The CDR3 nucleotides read TGTGCCAGCACCCCCTTATTAGCGGGGGGCCAGACAGATACGCAGTATTTT. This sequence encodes CASTPLLAGGQTDTQYF.